One sample yielded the 20 T cell receptor beta chains listed below, sequenced in a study of shared clonotypes between healthy human individuals. Assay: immunoSEQ multiplex PCR; the TCRdb copy retains only in-frame clones and omits some. The sample consists of approximately 400,000 clones, just over 95% of them appearing once. Sequenced sample: memory CD8+ T cells sorted from blood. The subset is: CD45RO+ cells pooled with CCR7-negative TemRA cells. The source of these receptors is a man aged 25-45 years in good health.

This clone showed up just once. The V and J genes are TRBV5-4 and TRBJ2-5, with 9 bases fitting TRBD2. This CDR3 region has 15 residues. The V and J ends lost 0 bases and 5 bases, in that order; junction bases with no gene match: 5. Germline V CDR1 and CDR2: SGHNT, YYREEE (reference sequence). CDR3 DNA: TGTGCCAGCAGCTTGGCTCGGCGGGAGGGGGAGACCCAGTACTTC. Amino acid sequence: CASSLARREGETQYF.

This chain uses TRBV14 with TRBJ2-7; 11 bases line up with TRBD2. V trimming: 4 bases; J trimming: 6 bases; junction bases outside the gene matches: 11. This CDR3 has 16 residues. The germline gives CDR1 SGHDN, CDR2 FVKESK. CDR3 loop: CASSPRLAGILGEQYF. The CDR3 DNA is TGTGCCAGCAGCCCACGACTAGCGGGAATACTGGGCGAGCAGTACTTC.

The chain has TRBV6-6 and TRBJ2-2, with TRBD1 matching 9 bases. This CDR3 is 14 amino acids long. Germline CDR1 MNHNY, CDR2 SVGAGI (reference sequence). The ends lost 4 bases at V and 4 bases at J; junction bases unmatched: 1. The CDR3 is CASSWDRATGELFF. The DNA of the CDR3 is TGTGCCAGCAGTTGGGACAGGGCCACCGGGGAGCTGTTTTTT.

V gene TRBV7-9 combines with J gene TRBJ2-5; D call uncertain. Germline-derived CDR1 and CDR2 are SEHNR and FQNEAQ (reference sequence). V lost 0 bases and J lost 6, with 5 bases in between. The CDR3 is made up of 12 amino acids. Here the CDR3 DNA reads TGTGCCAGCAGCTTAGCGGGAAAGACCCAGTACTTC. Protein: CASSLAGKTQYF.

This clone was seen a single time. This rearrangement joins TRBV6-1 to TRBJ2-5, with D unclear. The CDR3 totals 11 residues. The germline gives CDR1 MNHNS, CDR2 SASEGT. V was shortened by 2 bases and J by 5 bases, with 3 bases between the two germline ends. The CDR3 DNA sequence: TGTGCCAGCAGTGAATTCGAGACCCAGTACTTC. This gives the protein CASSEFETQYF.

A word on this clone: The same CDR3 also results from other DNA sequences found in this sample. The genes are TRBV7-9 and TRBJ1-2; TRBD1 agrees at 9 bases. CDR1 is SEHNR, CDR2 FQNEAQ, per germline (reference sequence). This CDR3 contains 14 residues. With 2 bases clipped from V and 6 bases from J, the junction kept 4 bases outside the gene matches. In DNA, the CDR3 is TGTGCCAGCAGCTTAAGGGGACAGGGAGATGGCTACACCTTC. It yields the protein CASSLRGQGDGYTF.

The CDR3, as DNA: TGTGCCAGCACCCGGGGACAGGGGGCCCAGTTCTTC. Protein: CASTRGQGAQFF. This chain connects TRBV5-6 to TRBJ2-1; TRBD1 matches at 12 bases. Germline V gene data show CDR1 as SGHDT and CDR2 as YYEEEE. The CDR3 length is 12 residues. Trimming cost V 6 bases and J 13 bases; bases outside gene matches: 5.

The table lists this clone with a few counts. The sample carries other DNA sequences with the same CDR3. The chain joins TRBV28 to TRBJ2-3; no clear D gene. With 2 bases removed from V and 4 bases from J, the gap between germline ends came to 1 base. Per germline, CDR1 MDHEN and CDR2 SYDVKM. The CDR3 length is 11 residues. The CDR3 loop is CASSLADTQYF. The CDR3 DNA reads TGTGCCAGCAGTTTAGCAGATACGCAGTATTTT.

The rearrangement uses TRBV7-8 and TRBJ2-1, with 10 nucleotides matching TRBD2. Germline V gene sequence: CDR1 SGHVS, CDR2 FQNEAQ. The CDR3 consists of 17 residues. The trim removed 5 bases at V and 1 base at J, leaving 8 bases unmatched. CDR3 region: CASSPGTSDSSYNEQFF. For the CDR3, the DNA is TGTGCCAGCAGCCCTGGGACTAGCGATTCATCCTACAATGAGCAGTTCTTC.

About this clone: One end of the junction is discordant with germline, which a read error may explain. V and J are TRBV29-1 and TRBJ2-3; D is perhaps TRBD2 (5 bases). This CDR3 is built from 13 residues. Germline V CDR1 and CDR2: SQVTM, ANQGSEA. In DNA, the CDR3 is TGCAGCGTTGACGGGGTCGGCACAAATACGCAGTATTTT. Encoded protein: CSVDGVGTNTQYF.

This clone has a single count. The chain has TRBV18 and TRBJ2-1; no definite D call. The ends were cut back, 5 bases at V and 0 bases at J, with 8 bases in the middle. The CDR3 runs to 14 residues. Germline V gene data show CDR1 as KGHSH and CDR2 as LQKENI. Here the CDR3 DNA reads TGTGCCAGCTCAGCCTCTAGCTCCTACAATGAGCAGTTCTTC. Its protein is CASSASSSYNEQFF.

The chain combines TRBV2 with TRBJ2-1; perhaps TRBD2 as D (6 bases). The CDR3 spans 18 residues. From germline, CDR1 is SNHLY and CDR2 FYNNEI. The ends were cut back, 6 bases at V and 2 bases at J, with 23 bases in the middle. CDR3 DNA sequence: TGTGCCAGCAGCGGGAGCCCCGTAGCCACCAAGCCCTACAATGAGCAGTTCTTC. Amino acid sequence: CASSGSPVATKPYNEQFF.

The CDR3 loop is CASARSGVSYNEQFF. CDR3 DNA sequence: TGTGCCAGCGCCCGAAGCGGAGTCTCCTACAATGAGCAGTTCTTC. This sequence joins TRBV28 and TRBJ2-1; perhaps TRBD2 as D (5 bases). The CDR3 runs to 15 residues. Germline loops: CDR1 MDHEN, CDR2 SYDVKM. Trimming removed 8 bases at V and 0 bases at J, with 14 bases between.

This rearrangement joins TRBV7-2 to TRBJ2-2; tentative D call: TRBD2 (7 bases). V lost 5 bases and J lost 7, with 14 bases in between. The germline V gene encodes CDR1 SGHTA and CDR2 FQGNSA. This CDR3 contains 14 residues. CDR3 sequence: CASSVSGGRGELFF. DNA of the CDR3: TGTGCCAGCAGCGTCTCGGGGGGCCGCGGGGAGCTGTTTTTT.

V is TRBV9 and J is TRBJ1-2; 8 bases map to TRBD1. The CDR3 runs to 13 residues. CDR1 is SGDLS, CDR2 YYNGEE, per germline. V lost 4 bases to trimming and J lost 8 bases; unmatched junction nucleotides: 7. The CDR3 coding sequence is TGTGCCAGCAGCCCCCGGACAGGGTTCGGCTACACCTTC. This codes for CASSPRTGFGYTF.

The table lists this clone with a few counts. The V and J genes are TRBV7-9 and TRBJ2-4; tentatively, D is TRBD1 or TRBD2 (6 bases each). The germline V gene encodes CDR1 SEHNR and CDR2 FQNEAQ (reference sequence). The CDR3 is made up of 15 amino acids. Trimming took 8 bases from V and 3 from J, leaving 17 bases between them. The CDR3 DNA sequence: TGTGCCAGCTCGAGGGGGGAGTTAGGCAAAAACATTCAGTACTTC. This encodes CASSRGELGKNIQYF.

The rearrangement uses TRBV5-1 and TRBJ2-7, with D perhaps given as TRBD1 or TRBD2 (6 bases each). This CDR3 has 15 residues. Germline lookup yields CDR1 SGHRS and CDR2 YFSETQ. V gave up 3 bases and J gave up 0 bases, with 13 bases separating them. The CDR3 DNA reads as TGCGCCAGCAGCTGGGGGGCGACCAGCTCCTACGAGCAGTACTTC. Residues: CASSWGATSSYEQYF.

The genes are TRBV27 and TRBJ1-5, with D possibly TRBD1 on 5 matching bases. CDR1 is MNHEY and CDR2 is SMNVEV in the germline V gene (reference sequence). Trimming removed 0 bases from V and 0 bases from J, with 9 bases in between. This CDR3 is built from 16 residues. In DNA form, the CDR3 reads TGTGCCAGCAGTTTATCCGGGGGATATAGCAATCAGCCCCAGCATTTT. It codes for CASSLSGGYSNQPQHF.

This clone has a single count. This rearrangement joins TRBV5-1 to TRBJ1-1, with 7 positions matching TRBD1. The CDR3 runs to 14 residues. With 4 bases clipped from V and 0 bases from J, the junction kept 3 bases outside the gene matches. Germline-derived CDR1 and CDR2 are SGHRS and YFSETQ. The CDR3 DNA reads TGCGCCAGCAGCGTGGGACAGATGAACACTGAAGCTTTCTTT. Translated, it gives CASSVGQMNTEAFF.

The V and J genes are TRBV5-8 and TRBJ2-7; D could derive from TRBD1 or TRBD2 (7 bases each). The CDR3 is 16 residues long. Germline assignment: CDR1 SGHTS and CDR2 YDEGEE. With 4 bases removed from V and 2 bases from J, the gap between germline ends came to 19 bases. The CDR3 nucleotides are TGTGCCAGCAGCCCCAGGGGAGGGGGCGCCCCCTACGAGCAGTACTTC. Its protein product is CASSPRGGGAPYEQYF. Together with reference TRBV5-8 and TRBJ2-7, the CDR3 gives the full variable domain: EAGVTQSPTHLIKTRGQQATLRCSPISGHTSVYWYQQALGLGLQFLLWYDEGEERNRGNFPPRFSGRQFPNYSSELNVNALELEDSALYLCASSPRGGGAPYEQYFGPGTRLTVT.